One sample yielded the 6 T cell receptor beta chains listed below, sequenced in a study of cytomegalovirus exposure and HLA in healthy donors. PCR primers comprised 60 Vbeta and 13 Jbeta primers. This table comes from immunoSEQ multiplex PCR, and its TCRdb copy is limited to in-frame clones, with some not included. The repertoire table contains 95,000 to 110,000 clones. The sample was PBMCs. The receptor source for this set is a middle-aged man in good health and CMV-seronegative.

The chain joins TRBV5-5 to TRBJ2-1; 10 bases are shared with TRBD2. CDR1 and CDR2 (germline): SGHKS, YYEKEE (reference sequence). The ends lost 2 bases at V and 5 bases at J; junction bases unmatched: 1. This CDR3 has 14 residues. CDR3 residues: CASSLTSGNNEQFF. The DNA of the CDR3 is TGTGCCAGCAGCTTAACTAGCGGGAACAATGAGCAGTTCTTC.

The chain combines TRBV5-1 with TRBJ2-7; the D gene is possibly TRBD2 (5 bases). CDR1 and CDR2 from the germline V gene are SGHRS and YFSETQ. CDR3 length: 12 residues. Trimming shortened V by 5 bases and J by 6 bases, and 12 bases separated the two germline ends. CDR3 in DNA: TGCGCCAGCAGAATAGCGAACACCGAGCAGTACTTC. Translated, it gives CASRIANTEQYF.

This sequence joins TRBV4-3 and TRBJ2-2; D is uncertain. Trimming left V 0 bases short and J 2 bases short, with 7 bases between. The germline V gene has CDR1 LGHNA and CDR2 YSLEER. The CDR3 totals 15 residues. The DNA of the CDR3 is TGCGCCAGCAGCCAAGAGGCCATAAACACCGGGGAGCTGTTTTTT. Translation gives CASSQEAINTGELFF.

The chain links TRBV7-2 to TRBJ2-7; no reliable D call. V lost 6 bases to trimming and J lost 3 bases, with 12 bases between them. The CDR3 is 13 amino acids. Per the germline V gene, CDR1 is SGHTA and CDR2 is FQGNSA. The CDR3 reads CASRPNYVYEQYF. As DNA, the CDR3 is TGTGCCAGCAGACCGAACTACGTCTACGAGCAGTACTTC.

This rearrangement joins TRBV28 to TRBJ2-6, with D perhaps matching TRBD1 (5 bases). The germline V and J ends were trimmed by 2 bases and 0 bases, with 11 bases remaining between them. Germline loops: CDR1 MDHEN, CDR2 SYDVKM. The CDR3 sequence is 17 residues long. The CDR3 sequence is CASSLPTGISGANVLTF. The CDR3 nucleotides are TGTGCCAGCAGTTTACCCACAGGCATCTCTGGGGCCAACGTCCTGACTTTC.

The rearrangement uses TRBV18 and TRBJ1-1; possibly TRBD1 for D (5 bases). Germline V gene sequence: CDR1 KGHSH, CDR2 LQKENI. Trimming removed 3 bases at V and 5 bases at J, with 16 bases between. The CDR3 runs 15 residues. CDR3 DNA: TGTGCCAGCTCACCCCCAAGGGGCGTGAGAACTGAAGCTTTCTTT. It encodes CASSPPRGVRTEAFF. Supplemented by reference TRBV18 and TRBJ1-1, the full variable domain reads NAGVMQNPRHLVRRRGQEARLRCSPMKGHSHVYWYRQLPEEGLKFMVYLQKENIIDESGMPKERFSAEFPKEGPSILRIQQVVRGDSAAYFCASSPPRGVRTEAFFGQGTRLTVV.